This is a list of T cell receptor beta chains from one sample in a study of blood T cell repertoires in COVID-19. Clones were sequenced by immunoSEQ multiplex PCR, and TCRdb holds only the in-frame ones, with some missing. The sample includes about 300,000 clones, more than 70% seen only once; the top ten take roughly 1.2%. Source material: peripheral blood. These receptors all stem from a woman aged 45-65 years with acute or convalescent COVID-19. Each CDR3 is given with its conserved first and last residue. The D gene is left open where the match is weak. Only part of the rows carry a size: once, few, many, or a class if the clone is expanded.

-	-	TRBV6-4	TRBJ2-5	TGTGCCAGCAGTGACCGGCAGGGGAAAGAGACCCAGTACTTC	CASSDRQGKETQYF
-	TRBD1	TRBV7-9	TRBJ2-2	TGTGCCAGCAGCTTAGGACAGGGGAGTCAGGAGCCCGGGGAGCTGTTTTTT	CASSLGQGSQEPGELFF
-	-	TRBV15	TRBJ2-7	TGTGCCACCAGCAGACTAGCGGGACAGGACTACGAGCAGTACTTC	CATSRLAGQDYEQYF
-	-	TRBV5-4	TRBJ2-2	TGTGCCAGCAGCTTGATCGGGGGATCGGACACCGGGGAGCTGTTTTTT	CASSLIGGSDTGELFF
few	-	TRBV7-9	TRBJ1-1	TGTGCCAGCAGCAGTGGCAGGGCGAACACTGAAGCTTTCTTT	CASSSGRANTEAFF
-	-	TRBV6-1	TRBJ1-4	TGTGCCAGCAGTGAGGCAGGGGCAACTAATGAAAAACTGTTTTTT	CASSEAGATNEKLFF
-	TRBD1	TRBV7-9	TRBJ1-2	TGTGCCAGCAGCCCTCAATGGGACAGCTACTATGGCTACACCTTC	CASSPQWDSYYGYTF
-	-	TRBV14	TRBJ1-1	TGTGCCAGCAGCCAAGACCTCCCAGGAGCTTTCTTT	CASSQDLPGAFF
few	-	TRBV7-9	TRBJ2-5	TGTGCCAGCAGAGGGGAAATAGGGACCCAGTACTTC	CASRGEIGTQYF
-	TRBD1	TRBV19	TRBJ1-1	TGTGCCAGTGAGAAGGGGGCGACTCGAACCACTGAAGCTTTCTTT	CASEKGATRTTEAFF
-	TRBD1	TRBV7-2	TRBJ1-5	TGTGCCAGCAGCTTAGTTGGGACAGGGAATCAGCCCCAGCATTTT	CASSLVGTGNQPQHF
-	-	TRBV10-3	TRBJ1-6	TGTGCCATCAGTGAGTCTGGGGCCAGATCACCCCCCCACTTT	CAISESGARSPPHF
-	-	TRBV5-1	TRBJ1-3	TGCGCCAGCAGCGACAGCCCTGGAAACACCATATATTTT	CASSDSPGNTIYF
-	TRBD2	TRBV5-1	TRBJ2-7	TGCGCCAGCAGCTTGGAGAGAGCGGGGCCGTACGAGCAGTACTTC	CASSLERAGPYEQYF
-	-	TRBV5-1	TRBJ2-7	TGCGCCAGCAGCTTGATAGTGCAGGGGGAGCAGTACTTC	CASSLIVQGEQYF
-	TRBD1	TRBV5-4	TRBJ1-2	TGTGCCAGCAGCTGGGGACAGGGGCTCAACTATGGCTACACCTTC	CASSWGQGLNYGYTF
-	-	TRBV19	TRBJ2-1	TGTGCCAGTAGTATATTTGGGGGAGGCTTAAGCTCCTACAATGAGCAGTTCTTC	CASSIFGGGLSSYNEQFF
-	-	TRBV27	TRBJ1-2	TGTGCCAGCAGTTCACAGGGACGGAACTATGGCTACACCTTC	CASSSQGRNYGYTF
-	TRBD1	TRBV6-5	TRBJ2-1	TGTGCCAGCAGTCGACAGGGGCAGGGTGAGCAGTTCTTC	CASSRQGQGEQFF
-	TRBD2	TRBV25-1	TRBJ2-2	TGTGCCAGCAGCGATCCCAGGGAGGGGAACACCGGGGAGCTGTTTTTT	CASSDPREGNTGELFF
-	-	TRBV7-8	TRBJ1-1	TGTGCCAGCACCACGACTGGCCGGACTGAAGCTTTCTTT	CASTTTGRTEAFF
once	-	TRBV5-4	TRBJ1-2	TGTGCCAGCAGCTTGGCGGGCAGGGGCGATAACTATGGCTACACCTTC	CASSLAGRGDNYGYTF
-	TRBD2	TRBV7-2	TRBJ2-1	TGTGCCAGCAGCTTAGGGGCGGGAGGGCCAAATGAGCAGTTCTTC	CASSLGAGGPNEQFF
-	-	TRBV10-3	TRBJ1-5	TGTGCCATCAGTGAGGGACAAGGGGGTTTAGCCCAGCATTTT	CAISEGQGGLAQHF
-	-	TRBV3-1/TRBV3-2	TRBJ1-4	TGTGCCAGCATGCGGGAGGGGGAAAAACTGTTTTTT	CASMREGEKLFF
-	-	TRBV19	TRBJ1-5	TGTGCCAGTAGTAGGACGGGAACTCGCAATCAGCCCCAGCATTTT	CASSRTGTRNQPQHF
-	-	TRBV11-2	TRBJ1-2	TGTGCCAGCAGCTTTTCCGGGGGTGACGGCTACACCTTC	CASSFSGGDGYTF
-	TRBD2	TRBV5-4	TRBJ2-1	TGTGCCAGCAACGGGACTAGCGGGAGTTCATACAATGAGCAGTTCTTC	CASNGTSGSSYNEQFF